Each of the 9 T cell receptor beta chains below was sequenced from the same sample in a study of blood T cell repertoires in COVID-19. The repertoire was sequenced with immunoSEQ multiplex PCR; TCRdb's copy has only in-frame clones and lacks some. This sample carries roughly 68,000 clones, 70% to 90% of them seen once, and the ten largest clones take roughly a tenth. Sequencing was done on a sample of PBMCs or T cells enriched from blood (not recorded which). The source is a woman in her 40s who had recovered from COVID-19.

Concerning this clone itself: Different DNA sequences within this sample yield the same CDR3. The CDR3: CASSLSGTGELFF. The CDR3 DNA follows: TGTGCCAGCAGCTTATCCGGGACCGGGGAGCTGTTTTTT. The chain links TRBV7-6 to TRBJ2-2, with D uncertain. CDR1 is SGHVS and CDR2 is FNYEAQ in the germline V gene. This CDR3 contains 13 residues. Trimming removed 2 bases at V and 5 bases at J, with 6 bases between.

CDR3 sequence reads: CASSSTAGSQPGNTIYF. CDR3 coding DNA: TGTGCCAGCAGCTCCACTGCCGGGAGCCAGCCAGGAAACACCATATATTTT. The rearrangement uses TRBV7-6 and TRBJ1-3; D is ambiguous. The CDR3 totals 17 residues. V lost 4 bases and J lost 4, with 20 bases in between. Germline loops: CDR1 SGHVS, CDR2 FNYEAQ.

The rearrangement links TRBV27 to TRBJ2-1, with 7 positions matching TRBD2. This CDR3 spans 15 amino acids. The junction had 4 bases not matched to a gene; V was cut back by 3 bases and J by 2 bases. Germline V CDR1 and CDR2: MNHEY, SMNVEV (reference sequence). DNA of the CDR3: TGTGCCAGCAGTTTCGCGGGGGTTACCTACAATGAGCAGTTCTTC. Encoded protein: CASSFAGVTYNEQFF.

This clone was found once. This rearrangement joins TRBV9 to TRBJ1-5; D may be TRBD1 (5 bases). The CDR3 loop spans 17 amino acids. V lost 2 bases to trimming and J lost 5 bases, with 20 bases between them. CDR1 is SGDLS, CDR2 YYNGEE, per germline. DNA for the CDR3: TGTGCCAGCAGCGTGGGGCTCCAGGGTGTAGGGGATCAGCCCCAGCATTTT. Protein product: CASSVGLQGVGDQPQHF. The whole variable domain, filled in from reference TRBV9 and TRBJ1-5, reads DSGVTQTPKHLITATGQRVTLRCSPRSGDLSVYWYQQSLDQGLQFLIQYYNGEERAKGNILERFSAQQFPDLHSELNLSSLELGDSALYFCASSVGLQGVGDQPQHFGDGTRLSIL.

This clone occurred once. Distinct nucleotide sequences in the sample also encode this CDR3. The V gene is TRBV5-1, the J gene TRBJ1-2, with D perhaps TRBD1 (5 bases). This CDR3 has 14 residues. Trimming cost V 0 bases and J 2 bases, with 8 bases left between them. Germline V gene sequence: CDR1 SGHRS, CDR2 YFSETQ. The CDR3 is CASSLGQGNYGYTF. DNA for the CDR3: TGCGCCAGCAGCTTGGGCCAGGGAAACTATGGCTACACCTTC. The whole variable domain, filled in from reference TRBV5-1 and TRBJ1-2, reads KAGVTQTPRYLIKTRGQQVTLSCSPISGHRSVSWYQQTPGQGLQFLFEYFSETQRNKGNFPGRFSGRQFSNSRSEMNVSTLELGDSALYLCASSLGQGNYGYTFGSGTRLTVV.

The V and J genes are TRBV9 and TRBJ1-6; D is undetermined. The V gene lost 0 bases and the J gene lost 3 bases, with 7 bases spanning the gap. CDR1 and CDR2 from the germline V gene are SGDLS and YYNGEE. The length of the CDR3 is 15 residues. Written as DNA, the CDR3 is TGTGCCAGCAGCGTAGGTGAGGGCTATAATTCACCCCTCCACTTT. Protein sequence: CASSVGEGYNSPLHF.

The chain recombines TRBV11-3 with TRBJ2-5, with D perhaps matching TRBD2 (7 bases). Trimming shortened V by 1 base and J by 1 base, and 10 bases separated the two germline ends. CDR3 length: 15 residues. From germline, CDR1 is SGHNT and CDR2 YENEEA. The CDR3 DNA is TGTGCCAGCAGCTTAGGCGGGGGCATCCAAGAGACCCAGTACTTC. Residues: CASSLGGGIQETQYF.

The chain joins TRBV21-1 to TRBJ2-3; TRBD2 reflects the table's D call only, with no check against the DNA. TRBV21-1 is deemed a pseudogene. CDR3 length: 14 amino acids. CDR3 sequence: CASSTGLADDTQYF. CDR3 coding DNA: TGTGCCAGCAGCACAGGACTAGCGGACGATACGCAGTATTTT.

This sequence joins TRBV6-5 and TRBJ1-6; maybe TRBD1 (6 bases). The CDR3 consists of 12 residues. Germline V CDR1 and CDR2: MNHEY, SVGAGI. V was clipped by 11 bases and J by 7 bases, with 12 bases between them. The CDR3 protein is CAVQGANSPLHF. CDR3 bases: TGTGCCGTACAGGGCGCAAATTCACCCCTCCACTTT.